This T cell receptor beta chain was obtained from a study of T cell repertoires in cytomegalovirus infection. Across the study: Public TCR beta signatures marked donors with CMV infection and the matching HLA. General study findings and limits: Using cumulative public TCR beta family frequency, the authors identified those who carried CMV together with the relevant HLA. Within the response measured ex vivo, HLA-C-restricted CMV-specific TCR beta clonotypes were dominant.

In regard to this clonotype: The antigen remains unidentified.

Germline loops: CDR1 SNHLY, CDR2 FYNNEI. This CDR3 has 15 amino acids. V was trimmed by 4 bases and J by 2 bases, leaving 13 bases between them. TCRdb redid the calling of the reads with MiXCR, one entry per CDR3 protein. The sample yields 250,000 or so distinct CDR3 sequences, approximately 17% seen once. Sequenced input: CD8+ T cells from PBMCs. This TCR was sampled from a human donor in good health (CMV status not recorded). Some clones in this sample may be carry-over from other donors' samples. This chain uses TRBV2 with TRBJ2-3, with D possibly being TRBD2 (6 bases). CDR3 protein: CASSVGGSTTDTQYF. CDR3 nucleotides: TGTGCCAGCAGTGTTGGGGGGTCCACCACAGATACGCAGTATTTT. The variable domain in full, with the rest retrieved from reference TRBV2 and TRBJ2-3, is EPEVTQTPSHQVTQMGQEVILRCVPISNHLYFYWYRQILGQKVEFLVSFYNNEISEKSEIFDDQFSVERPDGSNFTLKIRSTKLEDSAMYFCASSVGGSTTDTQYFGPGTRLTVL.